These 10 T cell receptor beta chains were all obtained from the same sample, sequenced in a study of blood T cell repertoires in COVID-19. TCRdb's table, derived via immunoSEQ multiplex PCR, lists solely in-frame clones and lacks some. The sample yields around 150,000 clones, around four fifths seen once. What was sequenced was PBMCs or T cells enriched from blood (not recorded which). Receptors originate from a woman aged 40-49 years who had recovered from COVID-19.

This clone was seen repeatedly, ten times or more. V gene TRBV18 combines with J gene TRBJ1-1; 7 nucleotides line up with TRBD1. With 3 bases clipped from V and 1 base from J, the junction kept 2 bases outside the gene matches. The CDR3 runs to 14 residues. Germline V gene data show CDR1 as KGHSH and CDR2 as LQKENI. CDR3 in DNA: TGTGCCAGCTCACCCGGGACAGAGAACACTGAAGCTTTCTTT. Its translation: CASSPGTENTEAFF.

The chain uses TRBV9 and TRBJ2-1; TRBD2 agrees at 12 bases. This CDR3 has 16 residues. Germline lookup yields CDR1 SGDLS and CDR2 YYNGEE. V shed 0 bases and J 8 bases; nucleotides not matched to a gene: 6. The CDR3: CASSVGTSGVGDEQFF. Written as DNA, the CDR3 is TGTGCCAGCAGCGTAGGGACTAGCGGGGTAGGCGATGAGCAGTTCTTC.

The chain employs TRBV5-4 and TRBJ2-7; 14 nucleotides match TRBD2. The trim removed 2 bases at V and 3 bases at J, leaving 1 base unmatched. Germline V gene lookup returns CDR1 SGHNT and CDR2 YYREEE (reference sequence). CDR3 length: 15 amino acids. CDR3 bases: TGTGCCAGCAGCTTCGGGACTAGCGGGAGCTACGAGCAGTACTTC. It yields the protein CASSFGTSGSYEQYF. Combining the CDR3 with reference TRBV5-4 and TRBJ2-7 gives the whole variable domain ETGVTQSPTHLIKTRGQQVTLRCSSQSGHNTVSWYQQALGQGPQFIFQYYREEENGRGNFPPRFSGLQFPNYSSELNVNALELDDSALYLCASSFGTSGSYEQYFGPGTRLTVT.

The chain recombines TRBV9 with TRBJ2-1; D may be TRBD2 (6 bases). The CDR3 is 12 amino acids. Germline CDR1 and CDR2: SGDLS and YYNGEE. The germline V and J ends were trimmed by 4 bases and 5 bases, with 7 bases remaining between them. Here the CDR3 reads CASSWGDNEQFF. In DNA form, the CDR3 reads TGTGCCAGCAGCTGGGGGGACAATGAGCAGTTCTTC.

The gene calls are TRBV3-1 (or the pseudogene TRBV3-2) and TRBJ2-7, with D uncertain. Germline lookup yields CDR1 LGHDT and CDR2 YNNKEL (reference sequence). V was shortened by 1 base and J by 0 bases, with 10 bases between the two germline ends. This CDR3 has 15 amino acids. The CDR3 here is CASSQGSPSSYEQYF. CDR3 sequence (DNA): TGTGCCAGCAGCCAAGGGAGTCCCAGCTCCTACGAGCAGTACTTC.

This rearrangement joins TRBV6-5 to TRBJ2-2; D not certain. The CDR3 has 13 amino acids. Per germline, CDR1 MNHEY and CDR2 SVGAGI. Trimming pared 8 bases from V and 0 bases from J, leaving 7 bases between. CDR3 DNA: TGTGCCAGCCTAGGTGCGAACACCGGGGAGCTGTTTTTT. Residues: CASLGANTGELFF.

This clone was detected only once. The chain joins TRBV2 to TRBJ2-7, with TRBD1 identical over 7 bases. From germline, CDR1 is SNHLY and CDR2 FYNNEI. V gave up 4 bases and J gave up 0 bases; unmatched junction bases: 6. The CDR3 contains 15 residues. The DNA of the CDR3 is TGTGCCAGCAGTGGAGACAGGGCCCCCTCCTACGAGCAGTACTTC. This translates into CASSGDRAPSYEQYF.

The chain has TRBV14 and TRBJ2-1; 7 bases map to TRBD2. V lost 7 bases to trimming and J lost 3 bases; unmatched junction nucleotides: 3. Germline CDR1 and CDR2: SGHDN and FVKESK. CDR3 length: 13 residues. The CDR3 loop reads CASTGGGYNEQFF. The DNA for the CDR3 is TGTGCCAGCACTGGCGGGGGCTACAATGAGCAGTTCTTC.

The gene calls are TRBV9 and TRBJ1-4; TRBD1 agrees at 9 bases. The CDR3 sequence is 14 residues long. Germline CDR1 SGDLS, CDR2 YYNGEE. The J segment lost 7 bases and the V segment lost 3 bases, leaving 4 bases of the junction unmatched. The chain's CDR3 is CASSGGTGSEKLFF. Written as DNA, the CDR3 is TGTGCCAGCAGCGGGGGGACAGGGAGTGAAAAACTGTTTTTT.

The J gene is TRBJ1-1, the V gene TRBV3-1 (or the pseudogene TRBV3-2), with D perhaps matching TRBD1 (5 bases). Germline values: CDR1 LGHDT, CDR2 YNNKEL (reference sequence). V was trimmed by 4 bases and J by 4 bases, leaving 7 bases between them. This CDR3 has 12 residues. Here the CDR3 reads CASSRRGTEAFF. CDR3 nucleotides: TGTGCCAGCAGCCGTAGGGGCACTGAAGCTTTCTTT.